The present TCR beta chain was sequenced within a study of blood T cell repertoires in COVID-19. Study summary: COVID-19 samples, acute and convalescent, were from the United States, Italy and Spain. Nucleic acid was either cDNA or gDNA, and it came from T cells, B-cell-depleted T cells, or PBMCs.

Original processing notes: For nucleated cells, counts were estimated from reference gene primer amplification. Using immunoSEQ multiplex PCR, the repertoire was profiled, and TCRdb retains in-frame clones only, with some absent. V, J and clone size derive from that table, while D and trimming were established from the DNA sequence. The table lists about 120,000 clones, around 89% of them singletons. This clonotype was obtained from an older man with active or convalescent COVID-19. Sequenced sample: peripheral blood.

In nucleotides, the CDR3 is TGTGCCAGCAGTCTACAGGGGAAGAGTACGCAGTATTTT. It codes for CASSLQGKSTQYF. This chain joins TRBV6-5 and TRBJ2-3; 7 positions agree with TRBD1. V trimming: 5 bases; J trimming: 8 bases; junction bases outside the gene matches: 7. Germline CDR1 and CDR2: MNHEY and SVGAGI. CDR3 length: 13 amino acids.